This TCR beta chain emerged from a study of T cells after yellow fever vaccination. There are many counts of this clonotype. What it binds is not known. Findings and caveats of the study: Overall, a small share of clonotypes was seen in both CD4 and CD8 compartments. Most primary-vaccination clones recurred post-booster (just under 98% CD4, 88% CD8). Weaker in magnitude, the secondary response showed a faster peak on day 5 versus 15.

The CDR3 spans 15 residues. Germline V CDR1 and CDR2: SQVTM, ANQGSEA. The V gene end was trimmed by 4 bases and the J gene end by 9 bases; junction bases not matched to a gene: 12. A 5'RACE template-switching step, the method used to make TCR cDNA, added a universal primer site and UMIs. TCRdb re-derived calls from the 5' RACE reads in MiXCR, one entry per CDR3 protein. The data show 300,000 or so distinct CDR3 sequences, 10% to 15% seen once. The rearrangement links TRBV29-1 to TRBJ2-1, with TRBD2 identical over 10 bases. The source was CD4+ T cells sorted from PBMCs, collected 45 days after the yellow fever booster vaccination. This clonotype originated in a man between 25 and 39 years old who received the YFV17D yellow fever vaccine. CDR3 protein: CSVGFSSGSNGEQFF. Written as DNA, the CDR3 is TGCAGCGTTGGTTTCTCTAGCGGGAGTAATGGTGAGCAGTTCTTC.